This record covers a single T cell receptor (beta chain). Its target is not known. The study ran its PCR with 60 Vbeta and 13 Jbeta primers. Using immunoSEQ multiplex PCR, the repertoire was profiled, and TCRdb retains in-frame clones only, with some absent. The table records around 150,000 clones, roughly 85% of them present only once. The sample is drawn from a study of cytomegalovirus exposure and HLA in healthy donors. The CDR3 consists of 13 residues. Germline-derived CDR1 and CDR2 are KGHSH and LQKENI. V lost 6 bases to trimming and J lost 4 bases, with 10 bases between them. Study findings and constraints: There were 150 or so TCR beta chains listed as cytomegalovirus-associated.

The source is a man aged 18 to 30 in good health and CMV-seropositive. The sequencing input was PBMCs. J is TRBJ1-5 and V is TRBV18; no definite D call. The CDR3 DNA reads TGTGCCAGCTCGCCCACTGCGAATCAGCCCCAGCATTTT. Amino acids: CASSPTANQPQHF.